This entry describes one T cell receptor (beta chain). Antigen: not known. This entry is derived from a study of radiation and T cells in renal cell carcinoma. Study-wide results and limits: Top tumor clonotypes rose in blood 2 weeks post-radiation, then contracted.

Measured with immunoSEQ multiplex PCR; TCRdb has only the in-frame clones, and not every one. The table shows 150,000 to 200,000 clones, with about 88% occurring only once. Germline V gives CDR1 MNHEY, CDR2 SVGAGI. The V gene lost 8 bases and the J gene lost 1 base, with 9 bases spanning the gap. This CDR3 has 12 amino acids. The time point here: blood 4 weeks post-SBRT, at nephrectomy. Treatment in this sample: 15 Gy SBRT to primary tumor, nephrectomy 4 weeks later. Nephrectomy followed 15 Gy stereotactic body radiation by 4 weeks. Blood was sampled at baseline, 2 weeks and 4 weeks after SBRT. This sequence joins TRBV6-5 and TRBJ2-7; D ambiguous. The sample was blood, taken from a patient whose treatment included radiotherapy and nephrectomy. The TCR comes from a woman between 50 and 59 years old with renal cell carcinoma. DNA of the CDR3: TGTGCCAGCGGAACACCTTCCTACGAGCAGTACTTC. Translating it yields CASGTPSYEQYF.